Each of the 9 T cell receptor beta chains below was sequenced from the same sample in a study of blood T cell repertoires in COVID-19. The method was immunoSEQ multiplex PCR; TCRdb's version includes in-frame clones alone and lacks a portion of them. The repertoire consists of roughly 310,000 clones, with roughly 90% occurring once and the leading ten covering around 2.7%. The specimen sequenced was PBMCs or T cells enriched from blood (not recorded which). The source is a man in his 60s who had recovered from COVID-19.

This chain joins TRBV5-5 and TRBJ1-5; 7 nucleotides align to TRBD1. V lost 1 base to trimming and J lost 3 bases; unmatched junction nucleotides: 4. Germline CDR1 SGHKS, CDR2 YYEKEE (reference sequence). The CDR3 runs 15 residues. The CDR3 spells CASSLHRGSNQPQHF. CDR3 sequence (DNA): TGTGCCAGCAGCTTGCACAGGGGATCCAATCAGCCCCAGCATTTT.

This clone was counted once. The chain recombines TRBV2 with TRBJ1-1; D not certain. Germline lookup yields CDR1 SNHLY and CDR2 FYNNEI. The CDR3 extends over 13 amino acids. Between the trimmed V and J ends, which lost 6 bases and 0 bases, there was a span of 8 bases. As DNA, the CDR3 is TGTGCCAGCAGGGCCAGGATGAACACTGAAGCTTTCTTT. Its translation: CASRARMNTEAFF.

This chain links TRBV7-8 with TRBJ2-5, with 7 bases identical to TRBD2. The germline gives CDR1 SGHVS, CDR2 FQNEAQ. J gave up 4 bases and V 4 bases, and 9 bases lay outside the gene matches. The CDR3 is made up of 15 amino acids. CDR3 sequence (DNA): TGTGCCAGCAGCTCCCAGACTAGCAACGCAGAGACCCAGTACTTC. This translates into CASSSQTSNAETQYF.

CDR3 bases: TGTGCCAGCAGCCAAGCTTGGAGCCTTACAGGGCAGTCAGAAGCTTTCTTT. Its translation is CASSQAWSLTGQSEAFF. This chain links TRBV14 with TRBJ1-1, with D maybe TRBD1 (6 bases). The V gene's germline CDR1 is SGHDN and CDR2 FVKESK. The CDR3 has 17 amino acids. V was clipped by 1 base and J by 8 bases, with 23 bases between them.

The gene calls are TRBV29-1 and TRBJ1-5; 8 bases align to TRBD1. The CDR3 has 13 amino acids. CDR1 SQVTM and CDR2 ANQGSEA come from the germline V gene. J lost 4 bases, V lost 4 bases, and 3 bases had no gene match. The CDR3 nucleotides are TGCAGCGTTGTGCAGGGGGCTAATCAGCCCCAGCATTTT. Translating gives CSVVQGANQPQHF. Full variable domain (remainder filled in from reference TRBV29-1 and TRBJ1-5): SAVISQKPSRDICQRGTSLTIQCQVDSQVTMMFWYRQQPGQSLTLIATANQGSEATYESGFVIDKFPISRPNLTFSTLTVSNMSPEDSSIYLCSVVQGANQPQHFGDGTRLSIL.

The chain recombines TRBV25-1 with TRBJ2-2, with TRBD2 matching 11 bases. V shed 6 bases, J shed 4 bases, and the junction held 4 bases outside the gene matches. This CDR3 comprises 15 residues. Germline CDR1 is MGHDK and CDR2 is SYGVNS. The CDR3 coding sequence is TGTGCCAGCAGCAAGCTAGCGGGAGGCACCGGGGAGCTGTTTTTT. Amino acids: CASSKLAGGTGELFF.

This chain joins TRBV5-4 and TRBJ2-1, with no clear D. CDR3 length equals 14 residues. The V end lost 2 bases, the J end lost 5 bases, and 11 bases lay between the germline ends. Germline lookup yields CDR1 SGHNT and CDR2 YYREEE (reference sequence). The CDR3 sequence: CASSFPAVDNEQFF. For the CDR3, the DNA is TGTGCCAGCAGCTTCCCGGCGGTGGACAATGAGCAGTTCTTC.

The J gene is TRBJ1-1, the V gene TRBV19, with D perhaps TRBD1 (5 bases). Trimming left V 2 bases short and J 4 bases short, with 14 bases between. The germline gives CDR1 LNHDA, CDR2 SQIVND (reference sequence). The CDR3 has 15 residues. The CDR3 DNA follows: TGTGCCAGTAGTATAACGGGAGGGGTGGGCACTGAAGCTTTCTTT. It encodes CASSITGGVGTEAFF.

This sequence joins TRBV13 and TRBJ1-1, with 8 positions matching TRBD1. The CDR3 spans 15 residues. The V segment lost 5 bases and the J segment 6 bases; nucleotides outside the gene matches: 11. Germline V gene lookup returns CDR1 PRHDT and CDR2 FYEKMQ (reference sequence). CDR3 in amino acids: CASSLRTGWGAEAFF. In DNA, the CDR3 is TGTGCCAGCAGCCTACGGACAGGGTGGGGTGCTGAAGCTTTCTTT. The variable domain in full, completed from reference TRBV13 and TRBJ1-1, reads AAGVIQSPRHLIKEKRETATLKCYPIPRHDTVYWYQQGPGQDPQFLISFYEKMQSDKGSIPDRFSAQQFSDYHSELNMSSLELGDSALYFCASSLRTGWGAEAFFGQGTRLTVV.